The sequence of this TCR beta chain was determined in a study of T cell clonality in common variable immunodeficiency. The protocol was immunoSEQ multiplex PCR, while the TCRdb copy is restricted to in-frame clones and leaves out a portion. The sample was found to contain tens of thousands of clones, and every one recurs. Regarding this clone: The read ends 3 residues before the CDR3 terminus; that terminus is restored from the germline J gene.

From germline, CDR1 is KGHSH and CDR2 LQKENI. The CDR3 length is 16 residues. Trimming pared 0 bases from V and 0 bases from J, leaving 11 bases between. This clonotype originated in a person aged 18 to 75 in good health. Material: peripheral blood mononuclear cells. The chain couples TRBV18 to TRBJ1-1; D possibly corresponds to TRBD1 (6 bases). The CDR3 loop is CASSPPGQGLNTEAFF. The DNA read from the CDR3 is TGTGCCAGCTCACCACCTGGGCAGGGGCTGAACACTGAA.